The 32 T cell receptor beta chains given below trace back to one sample, sequenced in a study of cytomegalovirus exposure and HLA in healthy donors. PCR used 60 Vbeta primers and 13 Jbeta primers. Sequenced by immunoSEQ multiplex PCR; TCRdb stores in-frame clones only, minus some. The sample has 100,000 to 150,000 clones; 65% to 75% are singletons. Sequencing was carried out using PBMCs. These receptors were obtained from a woman between 50 and 59 years old in good health and CMV-seropositive.

This clone was detected a few times. V and J are TRBV10-3 and TRBJ2-3; 7 bases map to TRBD1. Germline V gene data show CDR1 as ENHRY and CDR2 as SYGVKD. The length of the CDR3 is 14 residues. J lost 10 bases, V lost 10 bases, and 17 bases had no gene match. CDR3 coding DNA: TGTGCCAGCAGCCCCGCGCCCGACAGGGCTGCGCAGTATTTT. Translation gives CASSPAPDRAAQYF.

The chain is built from TRBV6-1 and TRBJ2-7, with a tentative D call TRBD2 (7 bases). Per germline, CDR1 MNHNS and CDR2 SASEGT. V lost 0 bases to trimming and J lost 6 bases, with 12 bases between them. The length of the CDR3 is 14 residues. The CDR3 region is CASSEAGEGVEQYF. The CDR3 DNA reads TGTGCCAGCAGTGAAGCAGGGGAGGGGGTCGAGCAGTACTTC.

The chain couples TRBV6-5 to TRBJ2-1; 7 bases agree with TRBD1. The germline gives CDR1 MNHEY, CDR2 SVGAGI. The CDR3 sequence is 13 residues long. Unmatched junction bases numbered 2, after V lost 5 bases and J lost 4 bases. The CDR3 DNA reads TGTGCCAGCAGTCGACAGGGTTACAATGAGCAGTTCTTC. This encodes CASSRQGYNEQFF.

This clone turned up a few times. This chain uses TRBV11-2 with TRBJ1-2; 7 bases map to TRBD1. This CDR3 comprises 15 residues. Germline values: CDR1 SGHAT, CDR2 FQNNGV. Unmatched junction bases numbered 9, after V lost 1 base and J lost 7 bases. CDR3 nucleotide sequence: TGTGCCAGCAGCTTAGTAACAGGGGCCCACGGTGGCTACACCTTC. Its translation: CASSLVTGAHGGYTF.

The J gene is TRBJ2-3, the V gene TRBV7-9, with 8 bases identical to TRBD1. The V segment lost 5 bases and the J segment 4 bases; nucleotides outside the gene matches: 5. The germline gives CDR1 SEHNR, CDR2 FQNEAQ (reference sequence). The CDR3 has 14 amino acids. CDR3 protein: CASSVRQGSDTQYF. In DNA, the CDR3 is TGTGCCAGCAGCGTACGACAGGGGTCAGATACGCAGTATTTT. Supplemented by reference TRBV7-9 and TRBJ2-3, the full variable domain reads DTGVSQNPRHKITKRGQNVTFRCDPISEHNRLYWYRQTLGQGPEFLTYFQNEAQLEKSRLLSDRFSAERPKGSFSTLEIQRTEQGDSAMYLCASSVRQGSDTQYFGPGTRLTVL.

This chain links TRBV6-5 with TRBJ2-1; D is perhaps TRBD2 (5 bases). V lost 5 bases to trimming and J lost 4 bases, with 6 bases between them. The CDR3 has 12 residues. The V gene's germline CDR1 is MNHEY and CDR2 SVGAGI. The CDR3 region has the DNA TGTGCCAGCAGTCCGGGATACAATGAGCAGTTCTTC. It encodes CASSPGYNEQFF.

As concerns this clone: Other DNA sequences in the same sample also yield this CDR3. The CDR3 region has the DNA TGTGCCAGCAGCTCATACATCACAGATACGCAGTATTTT. As protein: CASSSYITDTQYF. The chain couples TRBV7-2 to TRBJ2-3; D ambiguous. Trimming removed 4 bases at V and 2 bases at J, with 7 bases between. Germline V CDR1 and CDR2: SGHTA, FQGNSA. The CDR3 contains 13 residues.

This clone was observed a handful of times. This chain links TRBV7-9 with TRBJ1-6; TRBD1 agrees at 9 bases. V was clipped by 5 bases and J by 5 bases; unmatched bases: 4. Germline assignment: CDR1 SEHNR and CDR2 FQNEAQ (reference sequence). The CDR3 spans 15 residues. CDR3 protein: CASSARTGDNSPLHF. The CDR3 nucleotides read TGTGCCAGCAGCGCGCGGACAGGGGATAATTCACCCCTCCACTTT.

This clone was found once. V and J are TRBV11-1 and TRBJ2-1; D is perhaps TRBD1 (5 bases). Germline V gene lookup returns CDR1 SGHAT and CDR2 FQDESV (reference sequence). Trimming cost V 5 bases and J 0 bases, with 5 bases left between them. This CDR3 region has 13 residues. CDR3 sequence reads: CASSQGSYNEQFF. In nucleotides, the CDR3 is TGTGCCAGCAGCCAGGGCTCCTACAATGAGCAGTTCTTC.

The rearrangement links TRBV7-2 to TRBJ2-6; unclear D gene. Trimming removed 3 bases from V and 2 bases from J, with 8 bases in between. This CDR3 region has 15 residues. In germline, CDR1 is SGHTA, CDR2 FQGNSA. CDR3 coding DNA: TGTGCCAGCAGCTTCACGGTCCCTGGGGCCAACGTCCTGACTTTC. It translates to CASSFTVPGANVLTF.

The rearrangement links TRBV5-6 to TRBJ2-7; no firm D call. V lost 2 bases to trimming and J lost 6 bases, with 18 bases between them. Germline assignment: CDR1 SGHDT and CDR2 YYEEEE. The CDR3 is 15 amino acids. CDR3 bases: TGTGCCAGCAGCTTAATAAAGTCGGGTTTTCGCGAGCAGTACTTC. Its protein product is CASSLIKSGFREQYF.

The V gene is TRBV2, the J gene TRBJ1-6; D is undetermined. Trimming stripped 2 bases from V and 9 bases from J, with 17 bases between. CDR3 length: 16 residues. Germline CDR1 and CDR2: SNHLY and FYNNEI. DNA for the CDR3: TGTGCCAGCAGTGAATTGGCCGGGATAGGGCTTTCACCCCTCCACTTT. This encodes CASSELAGIGLSPLHF.

The chain employs TRBV7-9 and TRBJ1-2; 7 positions match TRBD1. CDR3 size: 17 residues. From germline, CDR1 is SEHNR and CDR2 FQNEAQ (reference sequence). Losses at the gene ends were 1 base for V and 7 bases for J; bases not matched to a gene: 15. The CDR3 nucleotides are TGTGCCAGCAGCTTAGGTATAGGGGGCGAATCTGAATCTGGCTACACCTTC. This sequence encodes CASSLGIGGESESGYTF.

V usage is TRBV5-1 and J usage is TRBJ1-2; D is unresolved. Between the trimmed V and J ends, which lost 0 bases and 4 bases, there was a span of 4 bases. This CDR3 comprises 12 residues. Looked up from germline, CDR1 is SGHRS and CDR2 is YFSETQ. The CDR3 reads CASSLVGYGYTF. In DNA, the CDR3 is TGCGCCAGCAGCTTGGTCGGCTATGGCTACACCTTC.

The rearrangement joins TRBV7-2 to TRBJ1-1, with unresolved D. This CDR3 contains 13 residues. CDR1 and CDR2 (germline): SGHTA, FQGNSA. Trimming removed 4 bases from V and 1 base from J, with 7 bases in between. CDR3 in amino acids: CASSSTRNTEAFF. Here the CDR3 DNA reads TGTGCCAGCAGCTCAACTCGGAACACTGAAGCTTTCTTT.

The J gene is TRBJ2-3, the V gene TRBV29-1, with D perhaps matching TRBD1 (6 bases). The CDR3 spans 14 residues. Looked up from germline, CDR1 is SQVTM and CDR2 is ANQGSEA. V lost 3 bases and J 0 bases, leaving 10 bases between the germline ends. The chain's CDR3 is CSVDAGASTDTQYF. The CDR3 coding sequence is TGCAGCGTTGACGCAGGGGCTAGCACAGATACGCAGTATTTT.

The V call is TRBV5-1, the J call TRBJ2-7; D unclear. Germline CDR1 is SGHRS and CDR2 is YFSETQ. The germline V and J ends were trimmed by 2 bases and 4 bases, with 13 bases remaining between them. This CDR3 is 14 amino acids long. CDR3 nucleotide sequence: TGCGCCAGCAGCTTCCGTCAACAGAAATACGAGCAGTACTTC. Its protein product is CASSFRQQKYEQYF.

As DNA, the CDR3 is TGTGCCACCAGCAGAGACCCGGGTCGGTCCACCGGGGAGCTGTTTTTT. Translating it yields CATSRDPGRSTGELFF. The rearrangement uses TRBV15 and TRBJ2-2; D gene ambiguous. This CDR3 is built from 16 residues. Germline V lookup: CDR1 LNHNV, CDR2 YYDKDF (reference sequence). The V end was cut by 0 bases, the J end by 4 bases, with 12 bases between.

The V and J genes are TRBV4-1 and TRBJ1-2; TRBD1 matches at 7 bases. The CDR3 is 17 residues long. CDR1 is MGHRA, CDR2 YSYEKL, per germline. V trimming: 0 bases; J trimming: 4 bases; junction bases outside the gene matches: 11. The CDR3 DNA sequence: TGCGCCAGCAGCCAAGATGGGGGACTGGCAGGGGGCTATGGCTACACCTTC. It translates to CASSQDGGLAGGYGYTF.

The V and J genes are TRBV5-1 and TRBJ2-7; a weak D match, TRBD1 (5 bases). CDR1 and CDR2 from the germline V gene are SGHRS and YFSETQ. V was trimmed by 7 bases and J by 4 bases, leaving 21 bases between them. This CDR3 is 15 amino acids long. The CDR3, as DNA: TGCGCCAGCGCCCCGAATCAGGGATTGGCATACGAGCAGTACTTC. Translated: CASAPNQGLAYEQYF.

J is TRBJ2-1 and V is TRBV5-1; 11 bases line up with TRBD2. This CDR3 has 16 amino acids. Germline CDR1 and CDR2: SGHRS and YFSETQ. V lost 4 bases to trimming and J lost 0 bases; unmatched junction nucleotides: 3. The CDR3 region has the DNA TGCGCCAGCAGCGTAGGACTAGCGGGCTCCTACAATGAGCAGTTCTTC. It is translated as CASSVGLAGSYNEQFF.

This clone was seen more than once but under ten times. The rearrangement links TRBV4-1 to TRBJ2-1; D is unresolved. The germline V gene encodes CDR1 MGHRA and CDR2 YSYEKL. Trimming removed 0 bases at V and 1 base at J, with 13 bases between. CDR3 size: 17 residues. The chain's CDR3 is CASSQDRFRPSYNEQFF. CDR3 DNA sequence: TGCGCCAGCAGCCAAGACCGTTTCAGGCCATCCTACAATGAGCAGTTCTTC.

V and J are TRBV4-1 and TRBJ1-3; a possible D gene is TRBD1 (6 bases). Trimming removed 1 base at V and 4 bases at J, with 17 bases between. The CDR3 consists of 17 residues. In germline, CDR1 is MGHRA, CDR2 YSYEKL. The CDR3 reads CASSQGGTGTTGNTIYF. The CDR3 DNA reads as TGCGCCAGCAGCCAAGGAGGAACAGGGACTACGGGAAACACCATATATTTT.

This rearrangement joins TRBV5-8 to TRBJ1-2; tentatively, D is TRBD1 (5 bases). This CDR3 has 14 amino acids. Trimming removed 5 bases from V and 2 bases from J, with 13 bases in between. Germline V gene sequence: CDR1 SGHTS, CDR2 YDEGEE. For the CDR3, the DNA is TGTGCCAGCAGAACGACAGTGGGAAACTATGGCTACACCTTC. It yields the protein CASRTTVGNYGYTF.

This sequence joins TRBV6-1 and TRBJ2-2; weak D call: TRBD2 (6 bases). V was cut by 4 bases and J by 2 bases, with 14 bases left in between. The CDR3 loop spans 16 amino acids. The germline CDR1 and CDR2 sequences are MNHNS and SASEGT. The CDR3 coding sequence is TGTGCCAGCAGTGTGCGGGGTCTTGTAAACACCGGGGAGCTGTTTTTT. Amino acids: CASSVRGLVNTGELFF.

The rearrangement joins TRBV4-1 to TRBJ1-4, with a tentative D call TRBD1 (5 bases). Germline CDR1 is MGHRA and CDR2 is YSYEKL. Trimming pared 0 bases from V and 4 bases from J, leaving 15 bases between. The CDR3 contains 17 residues. The CDR3 is CASSQDPQGWGNEKLFF. The CDR3 coding sequence is TGCGCCAGCAGCCAAGATCCGCAGGGATGGGGTAATGAAAAACTGTTTTTT.

This clone occurred once. The same CDR3 can be traced to other DNA sequences in this sample. The genes are TRBV19 and TRBJ1-2, with TRBD1 identical over 11 bases. Germline CDR1 is LNHDA and CDR2 is SQIVND (reference sequence). Trimming removed 6 bases from V and 0 bases from J; junction bases left unmatched: 3. The CDR3 spans 15 residues. CDR3: CASRGQGASNYGYTF. The CDR3 DNA sequence: TGTGCCAGTAGAGGACAGGGGGCGTCTAACTATGGCTACACCTTC.

The chain has TRBV18 and TRBJ1-2; a possible D gene is TRBD1 (6 bases). The germline V gene has CDR1 KGHSH and CDR2 LQKENI. The CDR3 contains 15 residues. V was clipped by 4 bases and J by 3 bases, with 15 bases between them. In DNA form, the CDR3 reads TGTGCCAGCTCACGCACGACAGGTGTCGACTATGGCTACACCTTC. Translated: CASSRTTGVDYGYTF. Drawing the rest from reference TRBV18 and TRBJ1-2, the complete variable domain is NAGVMQNPRHLVRRRGQEARLRCSPMKGHSHVYWYRQLPEEGLKFMVYLQKENIIDESGMPKERFSAEFPKEGPSILRIQQVVRGDSAAYFCASSRTTGVDYGYTFGSGTRLTVV.

The chain couples TRBV7-9 to TRBJ1-1, with 7 bases that match TRBD1. The CDR3 has 13 amino acids. CDR1 SEHNR and CDR2 FQNEAQ come from the germline V gene (reference sequence). The V gene end was trimmed by 3 bases and the J gene end by 7 bases; junction bases not matched to a gene: 5. CDR3 sequence: CASSFGQADEAFF. CDR3 sequence (DNA): TGTGCCAGCAGCTTCGGACAGGCCGATGAAGCTTTCTTT. Complete variable domain (other parts from reference TRBV7-9 and TRBJ1-1): DTGVSQNPRHKITKRGQNVTFRCDPISEHNRLYWYRQTLGQGPEFLTYFQNEAQLEKSRLLSDRFSAERPKGSFSTLEIQRTEQGDSAMYLCASSFGQADEAFFGQGTRLTVV.

The chain couples TRBV5-1 to TRBJ2-1, with D possibly being TRBD2 (5 bases). The CDR3 has 16 amino acids. V lost 8 bases and J lost 0, with 18 bases in between. From germline, CDR1 is SGHRS and CDR2 YFSETQ. The CDR3 DNA follows: TGCGCCAGTAACGGAGTGGTTCGGGGCTCCTACAATGAGCAGTTCTTC. Its protein product is CASNGVVRGSYNEQFF.

This clone appeared once. The rearrangement links TRBV14 to TRBJ1-4; D unresolved. V dropped 0 bases and J dropped 5 bases, with 10 bases sitting between them. Germline values: CDR1 SGHDN, CDR2 FVKESK. The CDR3 runs 15 residues. CDR3 amino acids: CASSQDGFGNEKLFF. The CDR3 DNA follows: TGTGCCAGCAGCCAAGATGGGTTCGGGAATGAAAAACTGTTTTTT.

This chain joins TRBV5-1 and TRBJ2-1, with 8 bases identical to TRBD2. The CDR3 sequence is 18 residues long. Trimming took 0 bases from V and 0 from J; bases not matched to a gene: 8. Germline V CDR1 and CDR2: SGHRS, YFSETQ. The CDR3 DNA sequence: TGCGCCAGCAGCTTGGGTTCGAGCGGGGGTACCTCCTACAATGAGCAGTTCTTC. Amino acids: CASSLGSSGGTSYNEQFF.